Detailed here is one T cell receptor (beta chain). The data were obtained in a study of control samples from healthy donors and cancer patients. Trimming left V 5 bases short and J 6 bases short, with 11 bases between. The CDR3 contains 12 residues. Looked up from germline, CDR1 is LNHNV and CDR2 is YYDKDF (reference sequence). Assay used: immunoSEQ multiplex PCR; TCRdb lists only in-frame clones, some missing. The sample lists around 250,000 clones, over 70% occurring once. Specimen: PBMCs. J is TRBJ2-7 and V is TRBV15; weak D call: TRBD2 (5 bases). The receptor was derived from a woman in her sixties or seventies with lung cancer. Here the CDR3 reads CATSRVRGEQYF. As DNA, the CDR3 is TGTGCCACCAGCCGGGTTCGGGGCGAGCAGTACTTC.